The sequence of this T cell receptor (beta chain) was determined in a study of shared T cell receptors in the human thymus. Assay used: immunoSEQ multiplex PCR; TCRdb lists only in-frame clones, some missing. The sample shows just under 550,000 clones, about 84% of them seen only once. The CDR3 length is 14 residues. Germline V gene data show CDR1 as SGHDT and CDR2 as YYEEEE. Trimming left V 0 bases short and J 4 bases short, with 10 bases between. These same records also appear under a second study, on human thymus T cells. From that report: V and J gene usage appeared biased in thymic and blood repertoires. There were highly overlapping thymic repertoires among unrelated individuals, as related research reported.

The sequence came from a boy under two years old with a congenital heart defect. Sequencing input: thymocytes. The V and J genes are TRBV5-6 and TRBJ1-2; no firm D call. This CDR3 is CASSLDRGFYGYTF. CDR3 in DNA: TGTGCCAGCAGCTTGGATCGCGGGTTCTATGGCTACACCTTC.